These 27 T cell receptor beta chains were sequenced from one sample in a study of blood T cell repertoires in COVID-19. TCRdb's table, derived via immunoSEQ multiplex PCR, lists solely in-frame clones and lacks some. Of around 340,000 clones detected, 75% to 90% appear once; the ten largest clones hold about 7.6%. Sequencing was done on a sample of peripheral blood. These receptors originate from a woman aged 55-69 years with COVID-19, enrolled during active disease.

This chain uses TRBV9 with TRBJ2-3; 7 nucleotides match TRBD2. Losses at the gene ends were 6 bases for V and 1 base for J; bases not matched to a gene: 2. Germline loops: CDR1 SGDLS, CDR2 YYNGEE. The CDR3 runs to 13 residues. This CDR3 is CASTREGTDTQYF. CDR3 sequence (DNA): TGTGCCAGCACTCGGGAGGGCACAGATACGCAGTATTTT. Drawing the rest from reference TRBV9 and TRBJ2-3, the complete variable domain is DSGVTQTPKHLITATGQRVTLRCSPRSGDLSVYWYQQSLDQGLQFLIQYYNGEERAKGNILERFSAQQFPDLHSELNLSSLELGDSALYFCASTREGTDTQYFGPGTRLTVL.

The chain has TRBV27 and TRBJ1-1; D not certain. Germline values: CDR1 MNHEY, CDR2 SMNVEV (reference sequence). The CDR3 contains 13 residues. V was cut by 6 bases and J by 1 base, with 9 bases left in between. The CDR3 region has the DNA TGTGCCAGCAGCGGTTGGTCGAACACTGAAGCTTTCTTT. Its protein product is CASSGWSNTEAFF.

This sequence joins TRBV7-7 and TRBJ1-6; the match to TRBD1 covers 8 bases. V shed 1 base and J 8 bases; nucleotides not matched to a gene: 19. Germline CDR1 SSHAT, CDR2 FNYEAQ (reference sequence). CDR3 length equals 20 residues. CDR3 DNA: TGTGCCAGCAGCTTAGTGGCCGACAGGGGATTCATAAGGGGACATTCACCCCTCCACTTT. Its translation: CASSLVADRGFIRGHSPLHF.

This rearrangement joins TRBV3-1 (or the pseudogene TRBV3-2) to TRBJ2-6; D is possibly TRBD2 (5 bases). CDR1 and CDR2 (germline): LGHDT, YNNKEL (reference sequence). The ends were cut back, 3 bases at V and 1 base at J, with 22 bases in the middle. The CDR3 extends over 20 amino acids. This chain's CDR3 is CASSHPPAGVQRSGANVLTF. CDR3 bases: TGTGCCAGCAGCCACCCCCCTGCCGGGGTGCAGAGGTCTGGGGCCAACGTCCTGACTTTC.

The genes are TRBV3-1 (or the pseudogene TRBV3-2) and TRBJ1-1; a weak D match, TRBD1 (5 bases). This CDR3 contains 14 residues. V was clipped by 6 bases and J by 7 bases, with 18 bases between them. The germline V gene encodes CDR1 LGHDT and CDR2 YNNKEL (reference sequence). CDR3 nucleotides: TGTGCCAGCAGTGGGGAGGGCGGGACGGATGAAGCTTTCTTT. This translates into CASSGEGGTDEAFF.

The chain couples TRBV27 to TRBJ1-5; D uncertain. CDR3 length: 13 amino acids. Germline V gene lookup returns CDR1 MNHEY and CDR2 SMNVEV (reference sequence). Trimming took off 5 bases at V and 4 bases at J, with 9 bases between the two ends. The CDR3 protein is CASSPGGNQPQHF. The DNA of the CDR3 is TGTGCCAGCAGTCCGGGTGGGAATCAGCCCCAGCATTTT.

The chain couples TRBV6-6 to TRBJ1-1; 8 bases agree with TRBD1. In germline, CDR1 is MNHNY, CDR2 SVGAGI (reference sequence). The CDR3 covers 12 residues. V lost 6 bases, J lost 6 bases, and 3 bases stayed unmatched. Here the CDR3 DNA reads TGTGCCAGCAGGCGGACAGGGCCTGAAGCTTTCTTT. Translation: CASRRTGPEAFF.

The V gene is TRBV5-6, the J gene TRBJ2-3; 8 bases agree with TRBD2. Trimming at V came to 1 base and at J to 2 bases, leaving 3 bases not matched to a gene. This CDR3 contains 15 residues. CDR1 and CDR2 from the germline V gene are SGHDT and YYEEEE. The CDR3, as DNA: TGTGCCAGCAGCTTGTTAGCGGGGACCACAGATACGCAGTATTTT. Protein sequence: CASSLLAGTTDTQYF.

V is TRBV11-2 and J is TRBJ2-7, with TRBD2 matching over 9 bases. V gave up 0 bases and J gave up 2 bases; unmatched junction bases: 2. This CDR3 spans 15 amino acids. Germline assignment: CDR1 SGHAT and CDR2 FQNNGV. The CDR3 loop is CASSLEGLAAYEQYF. The CDR3 DNA reads as TGTGCCAGCAGCTTAGAGGGACTAGCCGCCTACGAGCAGTACTTC.

Here the CDR3 DNA reads TGTGCCAGCAGCTTAGTTGAGTCCGTAGCCTACGAGCAGTACTTC. It codes for CASSLVESVAYEQYF. The rearrangement uses TRBV7-2 and TRBJ2-7; D is uncertain. CDR3 length: 15 residues. CDR1 is SGHTA, CDR2 FQGNSA, per germline. Deletions cut 1 base from V and 2 bases from J, with 12 bases between.

The J gene is TRBJ1-1, the V gene TRBV3-1 (or the pseudogene TRBV3-2), with D perhaps matching TRBD1 (5 bases). From germline, CDR1 is LGHDT and CDR2 YNNKEL (reference sequence). The V end lost 4 bases, the J end lost 1 base, and 13 bases lay between the germline ends. The CDR3 covers 15 residues. The CDR3 DNA follows: TGTGCCAGCAGCCCTTCGGGACTTGCGAACACTGAAGCTTTCTTT. This translates into CASSPSGLANTEAFF.

This clone was recorded only once. V and J are TRBV27 and TRBJ1-2; 10 bases are shared with TRBD1. Looked up from germline, CDR1 is MNHEY and CDR2 is SMNVEV (reference sequence). CDR3 size: 16 residues. V dropped 3 bases and J dropped 4; count of bases not matched to a gene: 8. The CDR3 DNA is TGTGCCAGCAGTTTTTCCTCGACAGGGGGCACCTATGGCTACACCTTC. This translates into CASSFSSTGGTYGYTF.

The gene calls are TRBV5-1 and TRBJ1-2; the match to TRBD1 covers 10 bases. The CDR3 consists of 15 residues. V dropped 2 bases and J dropped 7; count of bases not matched to a gene: 8. Germline V gives CDR1 SGHRS, CDR2 YFSETQ. The CDR3 bases are TGCGCCAGCAGCTTTCTTGGACAGGGGGGTTCTGGCTACACCTTC. This translates into CASSFLGQGGSGYTF.

A single count supports this clone. The rearrangement joins TRBV5-1 to TRBJ1-2; 8 positions match TRBD1. The germline CDR1 and CDR2 sequences are SGHRS and YFSETQ. The CDR3 runs to 15 residues. V lost 1 base, J lost 3 bases, and 5 bases stayed unmatched. The DNA for the CDR3 is TGCGCCAGCAGCTTGACGGCAGGGGGCGACTATGGCTACACCTTC. This sequence encodes CASSLTAGGDYGYTF. Full variable domain (missing parts from reference TRBV5-1 and TRBJ1-2): KAGVTQTPRYLIKTRGQQVTLSCSPISGHRSVSWYQQTPGQGLQFLFEYFSETQRNKGNFPGRFSGRQFSNSRSEMNVSTLELGDSALYLCASSLTAGGDYGYTFGSGTRLTVV.

This clone was counted only a few times. V usage is TRBV7-8 and J usage is TRBJ1-2; D perhaps matches TRBD1 (5 bases). Trimming removed 5 bases from V and 4 bases from J, with 14 bases in between. Germline values: CDR1 SGHVS, CDR2 FQNEAQ. This CDR3 region has 14 residues. CDR3 protein: CASSPQAFSYGYTF. CDR3 coding DNA: TGTGCCAGCAGCCCACAGGCGTTCTCCTATGGCTACACCTTC.

The chain recombines TRBV6-5 with TRBJ2-7; unclear D gene. Per the germline V gene, CDR1 is MNHEY and CDR2 is SVGAGI. There are 12 residues in the CDR3. V was shortened by 2 bases and J by 6 bases, with 8 bases between the two germline ends. The CDR3: CASSYATGEQYF. The CDR3 bases are TGTGCCAGCAGTTACGCAACGGGCGAGCAGTACTTC.

The chain links TRBV7-8 to TRBJ1-5; D unclear. The CDR3 runs 16 residues. Trimming cost V 1 base and J 0 bases, with 10 bases left between them. Germline V gene sequence: CDR1 SGHVS, CDR2 FQNEAQ. The CDR3 nucleotides are TGTGCCAGCAGCTTAGGGGTGTGGGCTAGCAATCAGCCCCAGCATTTT. Translating it yields CASSLGVWASNQPQHF.

The chain recombines TRBV5-1 with TRBJ2-1; 13 bases fit TRBD2. Trimming cost V 0 bases and J 4 bases; bases outside gene matches: 4. The germline gives CDR1 SGHRS, CDR2 YFSETQ. The CDR3 loop spans 17 amino acids. The CDR3 nucleotides read TGCGCCAGCAGCTTGGGGACTAGCGGGGGATCATACAATGAGCAGTTCTTC. Translation: CASSLGTSGGSYNEQFF.

This chain connects TRBV14 to TRBJ1-1, with D perhaps matching TRBD1 (5 bases). The CDR3 is 17 residues long. The V end lost 1 base, the J end lost 3 bases, and 18 bases lay between the germline ends. The germline gives CDR1 SGHDN, CDR2 FVKESK. The CDR3 region is CASSQGRGGDLYTEAFF. Here the CDR3 DNA reads TGTGCCAGCAGCCAAGGGCGGGGAGGGGATCTGTACACTGAAGCTTTCTTT.

This chain uses TRBV5-5 with TRBJ1-2; TRBD1 matches 7 bases. Looked up from germline, CDR1 is SGHKS and CDR2 is YYEKEE (reference sequence). The CDR3 runs 16 residues. V dropped 5 bases and J dropped 8; count of bases not matched to a gene: 18. CDR3 amino acids: CASSQSSGTANGGYTF. The CDR3 DNA follows: TGTGCCAGCAGTCAGAGTTCCGGGACAGCGAATGGAGGCTACACCTTC.

The rearrangement uses TRBV3-1 (or the pseudogene TRBV3-2) and TRBJ2-1; 10 bases align to TRBD2. The V segment lost 0 bases and the J segment 5 bases; nucleotides outside the gene matches: 10. The CDR3 is made up of 18 amino acids. Germline CDR1 and CDR2: LGHDT and YNNKEL (reference sequence). The CDR3, as DNA: TGTGCCAGCAGCCAAGATCTGGCTAGCGGGGGCCAGAACAATGAGCAGTTCTTC. This encodes CASSQDLASGGQNNEQFF.

This clone was seen a single time. The chain is built from TRBV11-2 and TRBJ1-1; no clear D gene. CDR3 size: 16 residues. Trimming stripped 3 bases from V and 1 base from J, with 15 bases between. Germline V gene sequence: CDR1 SGHAT, CDR2 FQNNGV. CDR3: CASSLKAVPQNTEAFF. The CDR3 bases are TGTGCCAGCAGCTTGAAGGCGGTCCCCCAGAACACTGAAGCTTTCTTT.

The chain couples TRBV29-1 to TRBJ1-2, with 8 nucleotides matching TRBD1. The V segment lost 3 bases and the J segment 8 bases; nucleotides outside the gene matches: 5. Germline lookup yields CDR1 SQVTM and CDR2 ANQGSEA. The CDR3 length is 12 residues. CDR3 sequence reads: CSVDQGAWGYTF. As DNA, the CDR3 is TGCAGCGTTGACCAGGGGGCATGGGGCTACACCTTC.

The CDR3 bases are TGCGCCAGCAGTGAGGGAGGTGGAGGAGCTAGCACAGATACGCAGTATTTT. Protein: CASSEGGGGASTDTQYF. The chain couples TRBV10-1 to TRBJ2-3; weak D call: TRBD2 (5 bases). The V end lost 2 bases, the J end lost 0 bases, and 15 bases lay between the germline ends. CDR1 WNHNN and CDR2 SYGVQD come from the germline V gene (reference sequence). The CDR3 is made up of 17 amino acids.

Regarding this clone: The same CDR3 arises from other DNA sequences in this sample as well. The rearrangement joins TRBV5-1 to TRBJ1-5, with TRBD1 as a possible D gene (5 bases). The germline V gene has CDR1 SGHRS and CDR2 YFSETQ. The CDR3 contains 15 residues. Trimming removed 4 bases at V and 2 bases at J, with 13 bases between. In DNA form, the CDR3 reads TGCGCCAGCAGCCCCGGGGGGGTCGGCAATCAGCCCCAGCATTTT. Protein product: CASSPGGVGNQPQHF.

The V gene is TRBV27, the J gene TRBJ1-4; tentative D call: TRBD1 (5 bases). The V and J ends lost 5 bases and 4 bases respectively, with 14 bases between them. Germline V gene sequence: CDR1 MNHEY, CDR2 SMNVEV (reference sequence). This CDR3 comprises 15 residues. The CDR3 region has the DNA TGTGCCAGCAGTCCCCGAAGACAGTATAATGAAAAACTGTTTTTT. It encodes CASSPRRQYNEKLFF.

CDR3 bases: TGCGCCAGCAGCAGACCAGGGGGCCAGGGGAACACTGAAGCTTTCTTT. Translated, it gives CASSRPGGQGNTEAFF. This rearrangement joins TRBV5-1 to TRBJ1-1; 8 nucleotides match TRBD1. CDR3 size: 16 residues. V dropped 4 bases and J dropped 1; count of bases not matched to a gene: 9. Germline lookup yields CDR1 SGHRS and CDR2 YFSETQ.